The 29 T cell receptor beta chains below were found in one sample sequenced in a study of CD8 T cells in ankylosing spondylitis. TCRdb re-derived calls from the 5' RACE reads in MiXCR, one entry per CDR3 protein. The sample lists fewer than 350,000 distinct CDR3 sequences, around a tenth occurring once. Source material: blood, either unsorted or a sorted T cell fraction (not recorded which). These receptors were taken from a female donor with ankylosing spondylitis or in good health (not recorded which).

The chain employs TRBV6-5 and TRBJ2-7; 9 nucleotides match TRBD2. CDR3 length equals 18 residues. Germline CDR1 reads MNHEY; CDR2 reads SVGAGI. The junction had 13 bases not matched to a gene; V was cut back by 3 bases and J by 1 base. The CDR3 DNA follows: TGTGCCAGCAGTTATTCCCAAAGGGCGGGGGGGCGGTCCTACGAGCAGTACTTC. Its protein is CASSYSQRAGGRSYEQYF.

This clonotype was observed a handful of times. The CDR3 region is CASSLEDSGTQYF. CDR3 DNA sequence: TGCGCCAGCAGCTTGGAGGATTCCGGTACGCAGTATTTT. The chain couples TRBV5-1 to TRBJ2-3; D remains ambiguous. Germline CDR1 is SGHRS and CDR2 is YFSETQ. This CDR3 is 13 amino acids long. V was cut by 0 bases and J by 8 bases, with 10 bases left in between.

This clonotype was seen only once. This chain uses TRBV28 with TRBJ2-3; 8 nucleotides align to TRBD2. With V trimmed by 4 bases and J by 13 bases, 10 bases remained unmatched. The CDR3 spans 13 residues. Looked up from germline, CDR1 is MDHEN and CDR2 is SYDVKM. The CDR3 here is CASSSLRAGEKYF. CDR3 bases: TGTGCCAGCAGTTCACTGAGAGCGGGAGAGAAGTATTTT.

For this clonotype: A much larger clone sits a single nucleotide away, making a read error possible. The chain uses TRBV5-1 and TRBJ1-1; D is ambiguous. This CDR3 spans 16 amino acids. The germline V gene has CDR1 SGHRS and CDR2 YFSETQ. Here the CDR3 DNA reads TGCTCCAGCAGCTTGGCCCCTGTTAAGGGGAACACTGAAGCTTTCTTT. As protein: CSSSLAPVKGNTEAFF.

The sample holds a few counts of this clonotype. The J gene is TRBJ2-2, the V gene TRBV20-1; TRBD1 agrees at 12 bases. Trimming at V came to 3 bases and at J to 4 bases, leaving 9 bases not matched to a gene. Germline lookup yields CDR1 DFQATT and CDR2 SNEGSKA (reference sequence). CDR3 length equals 17 residues. The CDR3 is CSASAPPGQGATGELFF. DNA of the CDR3: TGCAGTGCTAGTGCTCCTCCGGGACAGGGGGCCACCGGGGAGCTGTTTTTT.

This chain connects TRBV5-1 to TRBJ1-5, with a weak D call TRBD1 (5 bases). Germline-derived CDR1 and CDR2 are SGHRS and YFSETQ. V was cut by 10 bases and J by 0 bases, with 17 bases left in between. The CDR3 totals 15 residues. The CDR3 protein is CAPGVGDHSNQPQHF. CDR3 DNA sequence: TGCGCCCCTGGGGTAGGGGATCATAGCAATCAGCCCCAGCATTTT.

This clonotype was counted at least ten times. This chain joins TRBV20-1 and TRBJ2-1; 9 nucleotides align to TRBD2. Trimming took 5 bases from V and 6 from J; bases not matched to a gene: 5. Germline V CDR1 and CDR2: DFQATT, SNEGSKA (reference sequence). This CDR3 has 13 amino acids. The CDR3 DNA follows: TGCAGTGCTTTAGCGGGAGTTTCCAATGAGCAGTTCTTC. It codes for CSALAGVSNEQFF.

There are many counts of this clonotype. The V call is TRBV5-6, the J call TRBJ2-3; 9 bases map to TRBD2. Germline V gene sequence: CDR1 SGHDT, CDR2 YYEEEE. V trimming: 6 bases; J trimming: 4 bases; junction bases outside the gene matches: 12. The CDR3 loop spans 16 amino acids. The DNA of the CDR3 is TGTGCCAGCAACCCAGCGGGGGGAACAGTAGCAGATACGCAGTATTTT. Translation: CASNPAGGTVADTQYF.

Many counts were recorded for this clonotype. The chain recombines TRBV5-1 with TRBJ2-2; no firm D call. The germline V gene encodes CDR1 SGHRS and CDR2 YFSETQ. The CDR3 totals 18 residues. Trimming pared 2 bases from V and 1 base from J, leaving 18 bases between. The CDR3 nucleotides read TGCGCCAGCAGCTTTTCCCCACCTCAAAACGTGAACACCGGGGAGCTGTTTTTT. Translating it yields CASSFSPPQNVNTGELFF.

This clonotype was seen only a few times. The chain links TRBV7-6 to TRBJ2-1; D might be TRBD1 or TRBD2, each matching 5 bases. Trimming left V 4 bases short and J 8 bases short, with 18 bases between. The CDR3 has 15 amino acids. Germline V CDR1 and CDR2: SGHVS, FNYEAQ. The CDR3 spells CASSSRDAPWDEQFF. Here the CDR3 DNA reads TGTGCCAGCAGCTCTAGGGACGCCCCGTGGGATGAGCAGTTCTTC.

This clonotype showed up just a few times. The chain joins TRBV20-1 to TRBJ1-1, with a tentative D call TRBD1 (5 bases). Looked up from germline, CDR1 is DFQATT and CDR2 is SNEGSKA (reference sequence). The V end lost 5 bases, the J end lost 0 bases, and 19 bases lay between the germline ends. This CDR3 has 16 residues. CDR3 in amino acids: CSAVRHPTVMNTEAFF. The CDR3 nucleotides are TGCAGTGCTGTACGACACCCGACAGTTATGAACACTGAAGCTTTCTTT.

This clonotype has ten or more counts. This chain uses TRBV27 with TRBJ2-7; 8 bases are a match to TRBD1. Germline V gives CDR1 MNHEY, CDR2 SMNVEV (reference sequence). The CDR3 sequence is 15 residues long. Losses at the gene ends were 3 bases for V and 4 bases for J; bases not matched to a gene: 8. The CDR3 DNA is TGTGCCAGCAGTTTCCGGGCAGGGGGCCATTACGAGCAGTACTTC. This translates into CASSFRAGGHYEQYF.

This clonotype was seen a handful of times. V and J are TRBV20-1 and TRBJ1-5, with TRBD1 matching 7 bases. V dropped 6 bases and J dropped 0; count of bases not matched to a gene: 11. The CDR3 spans 16 residues. The germline V gene has CDR1 DFQATT and CDR2 SNEGSKA (reference sequence). The CDR3 region is CSADGSGTDSNQPQHF. As DNA, the CDR3 is TGCAGTGCAGACGGTTCCGGGACAGATAGCAATCAGCCCCAGCATTTT.

A word on this clonotype: This could be a read error, since a much larger clone is one nucleotide away. The chain has TRBV20-1 and TRBJ1-1, with 7 positions matching TRBD1. The CDR3 is made up of 14 amino acids. Germline CDR1 reads DFQATT; CDR2 reads SNEGSKA (reference sequence). The CDR3 sequence: CSAPLQGVHTEASF. CDR3 in DNA: TGCAGTGCCCCTCTCCAGGGGGTGCACACTGAAGCTTCCTTT.

This clonotype was recorded at least ten times. The rearrangement uses TRBV20-1 and TRBJ1-1; tentative D call: TRBD1 (5 bases). This CDR3 is 13 amino acids long. Trimming stripped 5 bases from V and 1 base from J, with 11 bases between. The germline V gene has CDR1 DFQATT and CDR2 SNEGSKA (reference sequence). The DNA of the CDR3 is TGCAGTGCTTTTAGGGGCCCGAACACTGAAGCTTTCTTT. Protein sequence: CSAFRGPNTEAFF.

This clonotype was detected many times. V is TRBV5-1 and J is TRBJ1-1; 8 nucleotides match TRBD1. This CDR3 has 15 amino acids. Losses at the gene ends were 4 bases for V and 2 bases for J; bases not matched to a gene: 7. Germline V gene lookup returns CDR1 SGHRS and CDR2 YFSETQ. CDR3 DNA sequence: TGCGCCAGCAGCCTACCCGGGACAGGTAACACTGAAGCTTTCTTT. This codes for CASSLPGTGNTEAFF.

This clonotype was detected many times. The rearrangement uses TRBV9 and TRBJ1-2; 7 bases are a match to TRBD1. CDR1 and CDR2 (germline): SGDLS, YYNGEE. The CDR3 runs to 15 residues. After removal of 3 bases from V and 5 bases from J, the junction contained 10 bases not matched to a gene. The CDR3 bases are TGTGCCAGCAGCGCAGAGAAGGGGGCAGGATATGGCTACACCTTC. Translated, it gives CASSAEKGAGYGYTF.

The sample holds many counts of this clonotype. The chain is built from TRBV10-3 and TRBJ2-2; D not certain. Germline V CDR1 and CDR2: ENHRY, SYGVKD. Trimming left V 3 bases short and J 4 bases short, with 15 bases between. There are 16 residues in the CDR3. CDR3 in amino acids: CAISDSPAQPTGELFF. Written as DNA, the CDR3 is TGTGCCATCAGTGACAGTCCAGCTCAACCCACCGGGGAGCTGTTTTTT.

CDR3 bases: TGTGCCAGCAGTACCCTCCAGGAACAGCCCCAGCATTTT. Translated, it gives CASSTLQEQPQHF. This chain uses TRBV6-1 with TRBJ1-5; D uncertain. Germline CDR1 MNHNS, CDR2 SASEGT. The CDR3 runs to 13 residues. V lost 5 bases and J 7 bases, leaving 12 bases between the germline ends.

V and J are TRBV5-1 and TRBJ1-1; D gene uncertain. The CDR3 runs to 17 residues. V was cut by 3 bases and J by 1 base, with 19 bases left in between. CDR1 and CDR2 from the germline V gene are SGHRS and YFSETQ. DNA of the CDR3: TGCGCCAGCAGCTCGTCCTGGGAGGGTCCTAAGAACACTGAAGCTTTCTTT. It encodes CASSSSWEGPKNTEAFF.

This clonotype was counted only a few times. The rearrangement joins TRBV28 to TRBJ2-4, with D possibly being TRBD1 (5 bases). Germline V gene sequence: CDR1 MDHEN, CDR2 SYDVKM. The CDR3 runs to 18 residues. Trimming shortened V by 4 bases and J by 0 bases, and 19 bases separated the two germline ends. Here the CDR3 DNA reads TGTGCCAGCAGTTCACGAAGGGGCTTTTTGGTAGCCAAAAACATTCAGTACTTC. Its protein product is CASSSRRGFLVAKNIQYF.

J is TRBJ2-2 and V is TRBV20-1, with D unresolved. The CDR3 length is 14 residues. Germline V gene sequence: CDR1 DFQATT, CDR2 SNEGSKA (reference sequence). V lost 6 bases and J 5 bases, leaving 16 bases between the germline ends. CDR3: CSANGPIPTGELFF. CDR3 nucleotides: TGCAGTGCCAACGGACCGATTCCAACCGGGGAGCTGTTTTTT.

This clonotype was counted a few times. The V gene is TRBV28, the J gene TRBJ2-5; 10 positions match TRBD2. Germline CDR1 is MDHEN and CDR2 is SYDVKM. The CDR3 covers 16 residues. V gave up 5 bases and J gave up 5 bases; unmatched junction bases: 11. The CDR3 DNA follows: TGTGCCAGCAGTAGCGGGAGGGCCTTAAGGACCGAGACCCAGTACTTC. Protein sequence: CASSSGRALRTETQYF. Full variable domain (rest looked up from reference TRBV28 and TRBJ2-5): DVKVTQSSRYLVKRTGEKVFLECVQDMDHENMFWYRQDPGLGLRLIYFSYDVKMKEKGDIPEGYSVSREKKERFSLILESASTNQTSMYLCASSSGRALRTETQYFGPGTRLLVL.

This clonotype occurred many times. The chain uses TRBV29-1 and TRBJ2-7, with 7 bases lining up with TRBD2. Germline V gene sequence: CDR1 SQVTM, CDR2 ANQGSEA. The CDR3 is made up of 12 amino acids. After removal of 4 bases from V and 2 bases from J, the junction contained 2 bases not matched to a gene. The CDR3 loop is CSVGEGPYEQYF. In DNA form, the CDR3 reads TGCAGCGTTGGGGAGGGGCCCTACGAGCAGTACTTC.

In this sample, this clonotype turned up many times. J is TRBJ1-1 and V is TRBV7-9, with D possibly TRBD1 on 5 matching bases. The germline V gene has CDR1 SEHNR and CDR2 FQNEAQ (reference sequence). V was clipped by 5 bases and J by 9 bases, with 16 bases between them. The length of the CDR3 is 13 residues. The CDR3 protein is CASSPGGDPQAFF. The CDR3 nucleotides are TGTGCCAGCAGCCCGGGGGGGGATCCTCAAGCTTTCTTT.

The table lists this clonotype with many counts. CDR3 amino acids: CSASVPGSPETQYF. CDR3 bases: TGCAGTGCTAGTGTACCGGGAAGCCCGGAGACCCAGTACTTC. The genes are TRBV20-1 and TRBJ2-5; a possible D gene is TRBD2 (5 bases). The CDR3 consists of 14 residues. Trimming cost V 3 bases and J 5 bases, with 16 bases left between them. Germline V gene lookup returns CDR1 DFQATT and CDR2 SNEGSKA (reference sequence).

This clonotype has ten or more counts. The rearrangement uses TRBV28 and TRBJ2-7; D not certain. Trimming stripped 3 bases from V and 0 bases from J, with 15 bases between. The CDR3 is made up of 16 amino acids. Per germline, CDR1 MDHEN and CDR2 SYDVKM. CDR3 residues: CASSFLVTPSSYEQYF. CDR3 sequence (DNA): TGTGCCAGCAGTTTCCTGGTAACCCCCAGCTCCTACGAGCAGTACTTC.

This clonotype has only a few counts. The CDR3 DNA reads TGTGCCAGCAGTCCGGGACTAGCGGGAGGAATCGGCGCCTACGAGCAGTACTTC. Its protein is CASSPGLAGGIGAYEQYF. The chain uses TRBV6-1 and TRBJ2-7, with 15 bases lining up with TRBD2. The CDR3 is 18 residues long. V dropped 5 bases and J dropped 2; count of bases not matched to a gene: 10. CDR1 and CDR2 from the germline V gene are MNHNS and SASEGT.

This clonotype has at least ten counts. The gene calls are TRBV10-3 and TRBJ1-2; no clear D. Per germline, CDR1 ENHRY and CDR2 SYGVKD. The CDR3 has 14 amino acids. V was pared by 4 bases and J by 4 bases, with 13 bases between. CDR3 bases: TGTGCCATCAGTGTTGATCGGCTCACCTATGGCTACACCTTC. Its protein is CAISVDRLTYGYTF.